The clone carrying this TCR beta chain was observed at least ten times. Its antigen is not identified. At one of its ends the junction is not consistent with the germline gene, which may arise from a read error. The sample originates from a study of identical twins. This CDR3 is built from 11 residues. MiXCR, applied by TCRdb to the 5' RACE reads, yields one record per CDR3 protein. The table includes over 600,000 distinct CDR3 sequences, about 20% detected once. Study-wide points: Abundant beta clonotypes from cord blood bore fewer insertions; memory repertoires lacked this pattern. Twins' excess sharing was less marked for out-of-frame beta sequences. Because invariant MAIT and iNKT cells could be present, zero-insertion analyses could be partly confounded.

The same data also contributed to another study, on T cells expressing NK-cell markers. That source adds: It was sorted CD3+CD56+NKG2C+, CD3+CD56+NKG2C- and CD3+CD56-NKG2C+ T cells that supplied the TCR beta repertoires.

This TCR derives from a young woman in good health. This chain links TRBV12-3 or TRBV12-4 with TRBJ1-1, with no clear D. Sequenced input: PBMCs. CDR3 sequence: CASSFGAEAFF. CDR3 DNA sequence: TGCGCCAGCAGCTTCGGCGCTGAAGCTTTCTTT.